This entry is about one T cell receptor (beta chain). The data stem from a study of blood T cell repertoires in COVID-19. Produced via immunoSEQ multiplex PCR; TCRdb's table is partial and in-frame only. The data show about 250,000 clones, about 85% seen once. Donors in Cohort 3 counted as recovered after two negative PCRs, clearance, or symptom resolution. The CDR3 length is 17 residues. CDR1 is SGDLS, CDR2 YYNGEE, per germline. V lost 0 bases to trimming and J lost 4 bases, with 17 bases between them. Source material: PBMCs or T cells enriched from blood (not recorded which). This receptor was obtained from a woman between 50 and 59 years old who had recovered from COVID-19. This chain uses TRBV9 with TRBJ1-3; D perhaps matches TRBD1 (5 bases). Written as DNA, the CDR3 is TGTGCCAGCAGCGTAGAGGGGATGGGGGGAAGAGGAAACACCATATATTTT. Translated: CASSVEGMGGRGNTIYF.